This TCR beta chain was obtained from a study of blood T cell repertoires in COVID-19. Turning to the study itself: T cells, B-cell-depleted T cells, or PBMCs supplied cDNA or gDNA.

This clone was seen only once. Other DNA sequences from this sample encode an identical CDR3 as well. Here immunoSEQ multiplex PCR was the method, and the copy in TCRdb shows in-frame clones only, minus some. The sample has some 230,000 clones, around 83% seen once; the top ten hold approximately 1.3%. This receptor was obtained from a middle-aged woman with acute COVID-19. Sequenced material: PBMCs or T cells enriched from blood (not recorded which).

The CDR3 bases are TGTGCCAGCAGTTCGGGACAGGGGAATCAGCCCCAGCATTTT. As protein: CASSSGQGNQPQHF. The rearrangement joins TRBV28 to TRBJ1-5, with TRBD1 matching over 10 bases. Germline CDR1 is MDHEN and CDR2 is SYDVKM. The CDR3 extends over 14 amino acids. The V segment lost 4 bases and the J segment 4 bases; nucleotides outside the gene matches: 1. The full variable domain, in which reference TRBV28 and TRBJ1-5 provide the parts outside the CDR3, is DVKVTQSSRYLVKRTGEKVFLECVQDMDHENMFWYRQDPGLGLRLIYFSYDVKMKEKGDIPEGYSVSREKKERFSLILESASTNQTSMYLCASSSGQGNQPQHFGDGTRLSIL.